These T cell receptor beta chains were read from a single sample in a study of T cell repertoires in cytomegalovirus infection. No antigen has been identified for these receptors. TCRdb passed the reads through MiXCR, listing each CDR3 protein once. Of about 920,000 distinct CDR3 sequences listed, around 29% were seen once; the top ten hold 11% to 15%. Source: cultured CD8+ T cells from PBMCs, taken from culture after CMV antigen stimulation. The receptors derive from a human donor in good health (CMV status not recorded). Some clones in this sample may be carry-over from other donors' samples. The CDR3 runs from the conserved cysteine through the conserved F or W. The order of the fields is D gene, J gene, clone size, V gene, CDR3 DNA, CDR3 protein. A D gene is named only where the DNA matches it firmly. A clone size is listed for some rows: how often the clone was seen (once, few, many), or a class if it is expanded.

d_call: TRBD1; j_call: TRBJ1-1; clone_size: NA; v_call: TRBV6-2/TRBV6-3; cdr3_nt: TGTGCCAGCAGCAATAACAGGGGGACGGTCACTGAAGCTTTCTTT; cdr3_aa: CASSNNRGTVTEAFF
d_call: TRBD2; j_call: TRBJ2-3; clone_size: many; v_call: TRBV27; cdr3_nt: TGTGCCAGCAGTTTGTGGAGCGGGGGGGCTCCGGGTACGCAGTATTTT; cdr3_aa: CASSLWSGGAPGTQYF
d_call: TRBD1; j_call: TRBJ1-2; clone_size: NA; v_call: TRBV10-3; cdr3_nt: TGTGCCATCAGAACCGGGACAGCTACTAACTATGGCTACACCTTC; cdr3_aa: CAIRTGTATNYGYTF
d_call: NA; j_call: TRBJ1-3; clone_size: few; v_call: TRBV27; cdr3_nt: TGTGCCACCGCGCTGAACTCTGGAAACACCATATATTTT; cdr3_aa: CATALNSGNTIYF
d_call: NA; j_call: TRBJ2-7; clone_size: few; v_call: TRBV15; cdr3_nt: TGTGCCACAGGACGTGGCTCCTACGAGCAGTACTTC; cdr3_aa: CATGRGSYEQYF
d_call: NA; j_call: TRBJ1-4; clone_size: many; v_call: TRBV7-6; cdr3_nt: TGTGCCAGCAGCTCCCTGGACGTTCGAACTAATGAAAAACTGTTTTTT; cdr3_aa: CASSSLDVRTNEKLFF
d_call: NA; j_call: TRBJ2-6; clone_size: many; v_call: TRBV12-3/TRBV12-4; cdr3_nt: TGTGCCAGCAGTTTAGTGGGAGCTGGGGCCAACGTCCTGACTTTC; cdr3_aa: CASSLVGAGANVLTF
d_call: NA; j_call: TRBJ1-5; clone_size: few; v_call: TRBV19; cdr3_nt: TGTGCCAGTAGTATAACAGCTCACGGGAATCAGCCCCAGCATTTT; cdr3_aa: CASSITAHGNQPQHF
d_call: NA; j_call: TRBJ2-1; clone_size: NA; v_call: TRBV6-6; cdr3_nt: TGTGCCAGCACCGCCCCCGGGGGGCGGTGGGGCAATGAGCAGTTCTTC; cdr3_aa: CASTAPGGRWGNEQFF
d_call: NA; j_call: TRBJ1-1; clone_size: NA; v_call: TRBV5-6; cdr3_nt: TGTGCCAACAGCTTGGAGGAGAACACTGAAGCTTTCTTT; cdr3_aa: CANSLEENTEAFF
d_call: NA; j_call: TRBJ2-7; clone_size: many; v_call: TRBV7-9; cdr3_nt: TGTGCCAGCAGCCTAGAGCATAGGGGGAAGGCCTACGAGCAGTACTTC; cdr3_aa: CASSLEHRGKAYEQYF